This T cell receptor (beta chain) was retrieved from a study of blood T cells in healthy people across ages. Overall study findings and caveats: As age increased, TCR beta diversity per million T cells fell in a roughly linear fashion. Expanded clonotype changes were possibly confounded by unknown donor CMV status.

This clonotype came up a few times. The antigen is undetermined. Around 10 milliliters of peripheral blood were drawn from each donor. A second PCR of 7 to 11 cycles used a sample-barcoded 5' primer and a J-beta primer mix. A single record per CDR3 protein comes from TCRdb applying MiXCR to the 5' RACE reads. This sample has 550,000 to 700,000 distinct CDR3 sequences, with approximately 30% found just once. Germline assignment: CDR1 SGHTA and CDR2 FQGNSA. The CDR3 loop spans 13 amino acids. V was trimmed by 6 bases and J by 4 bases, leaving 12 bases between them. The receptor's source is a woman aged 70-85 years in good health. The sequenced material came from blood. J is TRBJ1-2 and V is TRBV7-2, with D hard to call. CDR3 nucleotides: TGTGCCAGCAGTGGGAGGAGCCCCTATGGCTACACCTTC. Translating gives CASSGRSPYGYTF.